Here is one T cell receptor beta chain with its context. Original methodology: By means of reference gene primer amplification, nucleated cell counts were estimated. Clones were sequenced by immunoSEQ multiplex PCR, and TCRdb holds only the in-frame ones, with some missing. V, J and clone size reflect that table, while D and trimming were determined from the DNA. The table lists some 63,000 clones, approximately 85% of them singletons. The sample originates from a study of blood T cell repertoires in COVID-19. Study-wide context: Samples came from the United States, Italy and Spain, spanning acute and convalescent COVID-19. PBMCs, B-cell-depleted T cells, or T cells were the source of the cDNA or gDNA that made up the material.

Germline V gene data show CDR1 as PRHDT and CDR2 as FYEKMQ (reference sequence). The CDR3 has 16 residues. The ends were cut back, 3 bases at V and 9 bases at J, with 22 bases in the middle. The receptor was isolated from a human donor in a cohort sampled during active COVID-19. This chain links TRBV13 with TRBJ2-3, with D tentatively TRBD1 (6 bases). The sequencing input was peripheral blood. The CDR3 protein is CASSLPRGPTLITQYF. CDR3 sequence (DNA): TGTGCCAGCAGCTTGCCCAGGGGCCCTACACTGATCACGCAGTATTTT.